This T cell receptor beta chain was found in a study of T cells in localized non-small cell lung cancer. General study points: Elevated circulating T cell density in blood was associated with longer overall survival. Peak T cell clonality was found in uninvolved adjacent lung, exceeding tumor.

The repertoire was sequenced with immunoSEQ multiplex PCR; TCRdb's copy has only in-frame clones and lacks some. The repertoire holds around 91,000 clones, with approximately 86% as singletons. Of note for this clone: Its antigen is as yet unknown.

The CDR3 consists of 17 residues. The germline CDR1 and CDR2 sequences are LNHDA and SQIVND (reference sequence). Trimming cost V 3 bases and J 0 bases, with 17 bases left between them. The sequencing here drew on peripheral blood, taken before any cancer treatment. The J gene is TRBJ1-2, the V gene TRBV19; D is ambiguous. The origin of this receptor is a man between 40 and 70 years old with stage I squamous cell lung carcinoma. CDR3 region: CASSIGFPGRTNYGYTF. In DNA, the CDR3 is TGTGCCAGTAGTATTGGATTTCCTGGAAGAACTAACTATGGCTACACCTTC.